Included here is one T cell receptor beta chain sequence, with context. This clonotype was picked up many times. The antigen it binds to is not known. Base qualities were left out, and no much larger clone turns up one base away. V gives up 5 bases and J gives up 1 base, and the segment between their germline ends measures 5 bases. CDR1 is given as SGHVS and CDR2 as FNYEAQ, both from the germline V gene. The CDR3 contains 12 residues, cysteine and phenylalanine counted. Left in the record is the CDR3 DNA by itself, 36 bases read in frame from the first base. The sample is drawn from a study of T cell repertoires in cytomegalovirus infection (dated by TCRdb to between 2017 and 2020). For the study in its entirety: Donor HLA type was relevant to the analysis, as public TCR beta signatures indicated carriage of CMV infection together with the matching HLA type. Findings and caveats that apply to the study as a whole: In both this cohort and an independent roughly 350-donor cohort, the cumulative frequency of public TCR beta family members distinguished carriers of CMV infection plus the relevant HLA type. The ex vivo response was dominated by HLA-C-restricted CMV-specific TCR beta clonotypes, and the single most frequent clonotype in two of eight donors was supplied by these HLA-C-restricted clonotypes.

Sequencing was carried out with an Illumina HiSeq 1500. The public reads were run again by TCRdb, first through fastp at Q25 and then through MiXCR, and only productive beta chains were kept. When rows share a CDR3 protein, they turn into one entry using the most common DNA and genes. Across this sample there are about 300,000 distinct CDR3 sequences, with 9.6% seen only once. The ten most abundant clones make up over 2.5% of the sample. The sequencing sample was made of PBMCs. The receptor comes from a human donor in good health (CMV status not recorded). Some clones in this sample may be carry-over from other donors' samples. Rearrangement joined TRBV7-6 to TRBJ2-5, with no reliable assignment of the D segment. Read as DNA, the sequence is TGTGCCAGCAGCAACATCCAAGAGACCCAGTACTTC. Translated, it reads CASSNIQETQYF.